These T cell receptor beta chains were read from a single sample in a study of identical twins. In TCRdb, the 5' RACE reads were re-called with MiXCR into one record per CDR3 protein. The profile shows 470,000 or so distinct CDR3 sequences, more than 20% of them singletons. These data were also reused for a study on T cells expressing NK-cell markers.

The sample was CD4+ T cells sorted from blood. The receptor source for this set is a woman between 18 and 30 years old in good health. The CDR3 runs from the conserved cysteine through the conserved F or W. The D gene is left open where the match is weak. Clone size is stated in some rows and not others, as once, few, many or a class when expanded.

d_gene	abundance	v_gene	j_gene	CDR3aa	CDR3nt
TRBD2	-	TRBV20-1	TRBJ2-7	CSARSGAYEQYF	TGCAGTGCGCGTAGCGGGGCCTACGAGCAGTACTTC
TRBD1	few	TRBV4-3	TRBJ1-4	CASSQRTGGGEKLFF	TGCGCCAGCAGCCAGCGCACAGGGGGAGGAGAAAAACTGTTTTTT
-	few	TRBV7-9	TRBJ2-1	CAEERYNEQFF	TGTGCCGAGGAGCGGTACAATGAGCAGTTCTTC
-	few	TRBV5-1	TRBJ2-2	CASSSSVTGELFF	TGCGCCAGCAGTTCTAGCGTAACCGGGGAGCTGTTTTTT
-	-	TRBV5-5	TRBJ1-1	CASITRASGSTEAFF	TGTGCCAGCATCACCCGAGCGTCCGGGAGCACTGAAGCTTTCTTT
TRBD2	-	TRBV4-3	TRBJ2-1	CASSQAPSGHYNEQFF	TGCGCCAGCAGCCAAGCCCCTAGCGGGCATTACAATGAGCAGTTCTTC
-	once	TRBV2	TRBJ2-5	CASSETQGFGTQYF	TGTGCCAGCAGTGAAACACAGGGATTTGGGACCCAGTACTTC
TRBD1	many	TRBV12-3/TRBV12-4	TRBJ1-5	CASSPTGVPNQPQHF	TGTGCCAGCAGCCCGACAGGGGTACCCAATCAGCCCCAGCATTTT
TRBD2	few	TRBV5-1	TRBJ2-1	CASSLEIAGRILYNEQFF	TGCGCCAGCAGCCTGGAAATAGCGGGTAGAATTCTATACAATGAGCAGTTCTTC
TRBD1	-	TRBV5-6	TRBJ2-7	CASWRRQGYEQYF	TGTGCCAGCTGGAGGAGACAGGGCTACGAGCAGTACTTC
-	few	TRBV10-3	TRBJ2-3	CAIRTDGDTQYF	TGTGCCATCAGAACCGACGGGGATACGCAGTATTTT
TRBD2	-	TRBV5-1	TRBJ2-2	CASSSSGTTGGLFF	TGCGCCAGCAGCTCCTCCGGGACTACAGGAGGTCTGTTTTTT
TRBD1	-	TRBV12-3/TRBV12-4	TRBJ1-6	CASSLATRDRGGSPLHF	TGTGCCAGCAGTTTAGCGACCCGGGACAGGGGCGGATCACCCCTCCACTTT
TRBD2	few	TRBV28	TRBJ2-7	CASSGTTTSYEQYF	TGTGCCAGCAGCGGGACTACAACCTCCTACGAGCAGTACTTC
-	few	TRBV2	TRBJ2-7	CASGEEQYF	TGTGCCAGCGGAGAGGAGCAGTACTTC
-	-	TRBV10-3	TRBJ2-5	CAISDTHGGSQETQYF	TGTGCCATCAGTGATACCCACGGAGGAAGCCAAGAGACCCAGTACTTC
-	few	TRBV30	TRBJ2-1	CAWADDLNEQFF	TGTGCCTGGGCAGACGACCTCAATGAGCAGTTCTTC
-	-	TRBV12-3/TRBV12-4	TRBJ1-4	CASSFASGGEKLFF	TGTGCCAGCAGTTTTGCCTCGGGGGGTGAAAAACTGTTTTTT
-	few	TRBV5-4	TRBJ2-1	CASRTPQSSGNEQFF	TGTGCCAGCAGGACTCCTCAATCCTCCGGCAATGAGCAGTTCTTC
-	few	TRBV6-1	TRBJ2-5	CASRLGGSGETQYF	TGTGCCAGCCGACTGGGGGGCAGCGGGGAGACCCAGTACTTC
-	many	TRBV7-2	TRBJ2-3	CASSSRDGTTDTQYF	TGTGCCAGCAGCTCCCGGGACGGAACCACAGATACGCAGTATTTT
TRBD2	few	TRBV6-1	TRBJ2-4	CASRSGGGGKNIQYF	TGTGCCAGCCGCTCTGGCGGGGGGGGCAAAAACATTCAGTACTTC
-	-	TRBV20-1	TRBJ2-3	CSASSLTLEQYF	TGCAGTGCTAGTTCACTAACCCTCGAGCAGTATTTT
-	few	TRBV6-5	TRBJ2-3	CASSYSDRPSTDTQYF	TGTGCCAGCAGTTACTCCGACAGGCCTAGCACAGATACGCAGTATTTT
TRBD2	-	TRBV4-2	TRBJ2-3	CASTKVAGDTQYF	TGTGCCAGCACGAAGGTAGCGGGGGATACGCAGTATTTT
-	few	TRBV15	TRBJ2-7	CATSRDLTPKYEQYF	TGTGCCACCAGCAGAGATCTCACCCCCAAATACGAGCAGTACTTC
TRBD2	few	TRBV5-1	TRBJ2-1	CASSYGLAGYNEQFF	TGCGCCAGCAGCTATGGACTAGCGGGTTACAATGAGCAGTTCTTC
TRBD2	few	TRBV15	TRBJ2-1	CATSRAGLAGPQQFF	TGTGCCACCAGCAGAGCCGGACTAGCGGGACCCCAGCAGTTCTTC
-	few	TRBV16	TRBJ1-2	CASGDRPAHGYTF	TGTGCCAGCGGGGACCGGCCGGCCCATGGCTACACCTTC
-	-	TRBV20-1	TRBJ1-1	CSARDVYTEAFF	TGCAGTGCTAGAGACGTTTACACTGAAGCTTTCTTT
TRBD2	-	TRBV20-1	TRBJ2-1	CSAPGLADPYEQFF	TGCAGTGCTCCAGGACTAGCGGATCCTTATGAGCAGTTCTTC
TRBD1	-	TRBV12-3/TRBV12-4	TRBJ2-1	CASSRPGQGRFQFF	TGTGCCAGCAGTCGCCCGGGACAGGGGCGGTTTCAGTTCTTC
-	-	TRBV3-1	TRBJ1-5	CASTQGGFHQPQHF	TGTGCCAGTACACAGGGAGGTTTCCATCAGCCCCAGCATTTT
-	-	TRBV10-1	TRBJ2-3	CASSDPERALPHSSTQYF	TGCGCCAGCAGTGACCCGGAAAGGGCTCTTCCCCATTCAAGCACGCAGTATTTT
-	few	TRBV7-9	TRBJ1-1	CASSLWTEAFF	TGTGCCAGCAGCTTATGGACTGAAGCTTTCTTT
-	-	TRBV10-3	TRBJ1-2	CAISEIGDKYGYTF	TGTGCCATCAGTGAGATTGGGGACAAATATGGCTACACCTTC
TRBD2	-	TRBV6-5	TRBJ2-4	CASSSQSSGKNIQYF	TGTGCCAGCAGTTCACAATCTAGCGGCAAAAACATTCAGTACTTC
-	many	TRBV7-9	TRBJ2-7	CASSSPGQGYEQYF	TGTGCCAGCAGCTCACCGGGACAAGGCTACGAGCAGTACTTC
TRBD2	few	TRBV6-2/TRBV6-3	TRBJ2-1	CASRRLAGYGNEQFF	TGTGCCAGCAGAAGACTAGCGGGATACGGCAATGAGCAGTTCTTC
-	-	TRBV12-3/TRBV12-4	TRBJ2-2	CASSFNPTGELFF	TGTGCCAGCAGTTTTAACCCCACCGGGGAGCTGTTTTTT
-	-	TRBV10-3	TRBJ2-5	CAISESTRGTQETQYF	TGTGCCATCAGTGAGTCGACTCGAGGGACACAAGAGACCCAGTACTTC
-	-	TRBV19	TRBJ2-2	CASSWGSRANTGELFF	TGTGCCAGTAGTTGGGGCAGCCGCGCGAACACCGGGGAGCTGTTTTTT
-	-	TRBV12-3/TRBV12-4	TRBJ1-1	CASTPGAKAFF	TGTGCCAGCACTCCGGGGGCGAAAGCTTTCTTT
-	-	TRBV7-2	TRBJ2-5	CASSPRFRGTQYF	TGTGCCAGCAGCCCACGGTTTCGTGGGACCCAGTACTTC
-	-	TRBV10-3	TRBJ1-1	CAISRDGRVSTEAFF	TGTGCCATCAGTCGGGACGGTCGCGTATCCACTGAAGCTTTCTTT
-	-	TRBV5-1	TRBJ1-3	CASSLLGYGGSTIYF	TGCGCCAGCAGCTTACTCGGGTACGGCGGTAGCACCATATATTTT
-	few	TRBV10-3	TRBJ1-2	CAISEPGSGLGYTF	TGTGCCATCAGTGAGCCCGGTTCAGGGCTTGGCTACACCTTC
-	-	TRBV10-3	TRBJ2-7	CAISGSTGRVEQYF	TGTGCCATCAGTGGTTCCACAGGTAGGGTAGAGCAGTACTTC
-	once	TRBV27	TRBJ1-4	CASSFLATNEKLFF	TGTGCCAGCAGTTTTCTAGCAACTAATGAAAAACTGTTTTTT
-	many	TRBV10-1	TRBJ2-7	CASSESFRFNEQYF	TGCGCCAGCAGTGAGTCGTTTCGTTTTAACGAGCAGTACTTC
TRBD1	few	TRBV20-1	TRBJ1-1	CSASPLTGVNTEAFF	TGCAGTGCTAGCCCCCTGACAGGGGTGAACACTGAAGCTTTCTTT
-	-	TRBV3-1	TRBJ1-4	CASSRNLNEKLFF	TGTGCCAGCAGCCGTAACCTTAATGAAAAACTGTTTTTT
-	-	TRBV12-3/TRBV12-4	TRBJ1-2	CATGENYGYTF	TGTGCCACGGGCGAGAACTATGGCTACACCTTC
-	-	TRBV20-1	TRBJ2-1	CSAEGVLAFSSYNEQFF	TGCAGTGCTGAGGGTGTGTTGGCCTTCAGCTCCTACAATGAGCAGTTCTTC